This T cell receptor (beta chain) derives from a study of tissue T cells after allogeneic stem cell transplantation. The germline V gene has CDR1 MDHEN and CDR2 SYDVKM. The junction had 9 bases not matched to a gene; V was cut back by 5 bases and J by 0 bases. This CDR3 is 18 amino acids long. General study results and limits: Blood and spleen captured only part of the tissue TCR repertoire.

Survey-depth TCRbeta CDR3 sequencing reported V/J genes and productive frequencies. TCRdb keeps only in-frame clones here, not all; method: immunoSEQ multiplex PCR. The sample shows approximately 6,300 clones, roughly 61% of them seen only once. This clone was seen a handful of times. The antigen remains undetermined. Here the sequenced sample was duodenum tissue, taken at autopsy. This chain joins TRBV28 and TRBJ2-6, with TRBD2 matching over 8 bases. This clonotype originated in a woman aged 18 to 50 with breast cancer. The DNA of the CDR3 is TGTGCCAGCAGTACCCGACGGGGGGGTTCCTCTGGGGCCAACGTCCTGACTTTC. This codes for CASSTRRGGSSGANVLTF.